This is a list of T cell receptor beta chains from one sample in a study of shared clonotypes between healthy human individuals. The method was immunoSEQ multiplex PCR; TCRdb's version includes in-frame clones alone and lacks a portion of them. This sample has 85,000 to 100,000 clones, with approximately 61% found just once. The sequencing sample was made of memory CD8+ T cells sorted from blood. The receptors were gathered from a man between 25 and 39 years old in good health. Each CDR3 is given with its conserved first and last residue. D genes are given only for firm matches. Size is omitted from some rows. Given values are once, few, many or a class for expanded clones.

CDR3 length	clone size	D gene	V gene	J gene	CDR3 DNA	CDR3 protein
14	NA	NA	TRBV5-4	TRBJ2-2	TGTGCCAGCAGCTTGGGTCAGGACACCGGGGAGCTGTTTTTT	CASSLGQDTGELFF
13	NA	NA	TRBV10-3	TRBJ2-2	TGTGCCATCCAAGAGTATAACACCGGGGAGCTGTTTTTT	CAIQEYNTGELFF
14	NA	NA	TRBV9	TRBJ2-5	TGTGCCAGCAGCCCGGCTAGCTCCCAAGAGACCCAGTACTTC	CASSPASSQETQYF
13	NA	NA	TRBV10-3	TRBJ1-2	TGTGCCATCGGAACTGAGACGGGCTATGGCTACACCTTC	CAIGTETGYGYTF
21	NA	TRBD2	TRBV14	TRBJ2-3	TGTGCCAGCAGCCAAGTCGTCCCAGGCCCGTGGGGAGGGAAGAACACAGATACGCAGTATTTT	CASSQVVPGPWGGKNTDTQYF
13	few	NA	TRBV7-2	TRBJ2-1	TGTGCCAGCAGCTTAGATTCACCCAATGAGCAGTTCTTC	CASSLDSPNEQFF
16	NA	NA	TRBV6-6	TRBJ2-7	TGTGCCAGCAGTTGGAACCGGGAGACGGGTTCTGACGAGCAGTACTTC	CASSWNRETGSDEQYF
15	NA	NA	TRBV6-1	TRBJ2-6	TGTGCCAGCAGTGAATTTCGCTCTGGGGCCAACGTCCTGACTTTC	CASSEFRSGANVLTF
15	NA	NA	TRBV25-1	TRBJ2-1	TGTGCCAGCAGCGCCGGGCCGGGGGTCTACAATGAGCAGTTCTTC	CASSAGPGVYNEQFF
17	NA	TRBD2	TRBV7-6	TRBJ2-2	TGTGCCAGCAGCTTAACGGACAGCGGGAGGGTCACCGGGGAGCTGTTTTTT	CASSLTDSGRVTGELFF
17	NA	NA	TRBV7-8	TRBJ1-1	TGTGCCAGCAGCCCGGAGTCTTTGGGACAAAAATACACTGAAGCTTTCTTT	CASSPESLGQKYTEAFF
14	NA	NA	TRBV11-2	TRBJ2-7	TGTGCCAGCAGCTTAGTGTCAGGGGAGTACGAGCAGTACTTC	CASSLVSGEYEQYF
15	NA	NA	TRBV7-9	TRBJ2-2	TGTGCCAGCAGCCCGGGGGACTCCTCCACCGGGGAGCTGTTTTTT	CASSPGDSSTGELFF
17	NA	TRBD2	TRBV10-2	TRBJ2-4	TGCGCCAGCGGGGAGGAGGGACTAGCGGGAGGAGGGTACATTCAGTACTTC	CASGEEGLAGGGYIQYF
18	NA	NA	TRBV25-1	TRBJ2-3	TGTGCCAGCAACCCCGCCCCTGGACTACTATTACACACAGATACGCAGTATTTT	CASNPAPGLLLHTDTQYF
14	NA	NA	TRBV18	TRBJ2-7	TGTGCCAGCTCACCACGGGGCGACTCCTACGAGCAGTACTTC	CASSPRGDSYEQYF
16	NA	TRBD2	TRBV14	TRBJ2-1	TGTGCCAGCAGCCAAGATCACTTAGCGGGATTGGGGGAGCAGTTCTTC	CASSQDHLAGLGEQFF